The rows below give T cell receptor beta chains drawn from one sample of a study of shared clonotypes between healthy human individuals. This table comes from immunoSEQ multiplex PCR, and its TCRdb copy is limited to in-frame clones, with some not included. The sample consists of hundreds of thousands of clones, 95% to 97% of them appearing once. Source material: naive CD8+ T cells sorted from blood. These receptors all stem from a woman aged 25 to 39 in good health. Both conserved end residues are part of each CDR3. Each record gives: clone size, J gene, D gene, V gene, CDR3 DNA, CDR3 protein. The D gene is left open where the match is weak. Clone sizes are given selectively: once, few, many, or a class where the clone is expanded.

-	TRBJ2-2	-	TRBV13	TGTGCCAGCAGCTTAACGGGAGCCACCGGGGAGCTGTTTTTT	CASSLTGATGELFF
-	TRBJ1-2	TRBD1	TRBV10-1	TGCGCCAGCAGGGAGAACCCGGACAGGGAATGGTCGCGTGGTAACTATGGCTACACCTTC	CASRENPDREWSRGNYGYTF
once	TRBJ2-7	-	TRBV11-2	TGTGCCAGCAGCTTAGAAGGTAGCAGAGACTACGAGCAGTACTTC	CASSLEGSRDYEQYF
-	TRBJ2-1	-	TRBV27	TGTGCCAGCAGTTCCGGAGGGGCGGGGACAGACAATGAGCAGTTCTTC	CASSSGGAGTDNEQFF
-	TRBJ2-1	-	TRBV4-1	TGCGCCAGCAGCCATCGGCGCGGAAATGACAATGAGCAGTTCTTC	CASSHRRGNDNEQFF
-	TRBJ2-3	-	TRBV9	TGTGCCAGCAGCGTATTTGGGAGCACAGATACGCAGTATTTT	CASSVFGSTDTQYF
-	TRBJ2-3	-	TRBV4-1	TGCGCCAGCAGCCAAGTGGAACGGGGGAAGGACACAGATACGCAGTATTTT	CASSQVERGKDTDTQYF
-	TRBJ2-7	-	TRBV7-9	TGTGCCAGCAGCTCGGACAGCGTCAACTCCTACGAGCAGTACTTC	CASSSDSVNSYEQYF
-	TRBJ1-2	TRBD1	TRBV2	TGTGCCAGCAGCGACCCAGCACAGGACAGGGCTGGCTACACCTTC	CASSDPAQDRAGYTF
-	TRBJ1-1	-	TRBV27	TGTGCCAGCAATTTGAACACTGAAGCTTTCTTT	CASNLNTEAFF
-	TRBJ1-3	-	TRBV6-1	TGTGCCAGCAGTGAAGGCGGGGTTTCTGGAAACACCATATATTTT	CASSEGGVSGNTIYF
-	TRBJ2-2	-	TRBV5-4	TGTGCCAGCAGCTTGGGTAGGGCCGGCGGGGAGCTGTTTTTT	CASSLGRAGGELFF
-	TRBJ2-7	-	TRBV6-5	TGTGCCAGCAGTTACCACAGGGCATCCGAGCAGTACTTC	CASSYHRASEQYF
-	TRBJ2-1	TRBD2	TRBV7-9	TGTGCCAGCAGCCCTAGCGGACCGACCAATGAGCAGTTCTTC	CASSPSGPTNEQFF
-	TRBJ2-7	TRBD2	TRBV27	TGTGCCAGCAGTTTTGTCCTAGCGGGAGGTATGTACGAGCAGTACTTC	CASSFVLAGGMYEQYF
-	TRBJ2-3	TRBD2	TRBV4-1	TGCGCCAGCAGCCACACTAGCGGCATCGTCACAGATACGCAGTATTTT	CASSHTSGIVTDTQYF
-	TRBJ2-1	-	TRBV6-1	TGTGCCAGCAGTGAATACAGGAACTCCTACAATGAGCAGTTCTTC	CASSEYRNSYNEQFF
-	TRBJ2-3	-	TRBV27	TGTGCCAGCAGTCCCCTCGGGGGCTCTCGCCACACAGATACGCAGTATTTT	CASSPLGGSRHTDTQYF
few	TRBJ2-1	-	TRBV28	TGTGCCAGCAGTCTCGAGCGGAGCTCCTACAATGAGCAGTTCTTC	CASSLERSSYNEQFF
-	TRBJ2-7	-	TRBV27	TGTGCCAGCAGTTTACACTTTCCCCCTTCCGAGCAGTACTTC	CASSLHFPPSEQYF
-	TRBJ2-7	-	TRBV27	TGTGCCAGCAGTTTTAGCGGTAGCTACGAGCAGTACTTC	CASSFSGSYEQYF
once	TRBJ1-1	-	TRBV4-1	TGCGCCAGCAGCCAAGCAGGGACAAGACTGAACACTGAAGCTTTCTTT	CASSQAGTRLNTEAFF
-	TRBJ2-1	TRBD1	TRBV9	TGTGCCAGCAGCGTCCTCTTCGGGGACAGGGGTGATGAGCAGTTCTTC	CASSVLFGDRGDEQFF
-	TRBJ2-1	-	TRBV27	TGTGCCAGCAGTTACAGGGCCGATGAGCAGTTCTTC	CASSYRADEQFF
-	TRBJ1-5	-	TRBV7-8	TGTGCCAGCGTCTGGGGGGGGGCCGACAGCAATCAGCCCCAGCATTTT	CASVWGGADSNQPQHF
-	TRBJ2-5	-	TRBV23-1	TGCGCCAGCACACTCCTTGGGTGGTGGGAGACCCAGTACTTC	CASTLLGWWETQYF
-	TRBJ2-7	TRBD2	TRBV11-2	TGTGCCAGCAGCCACCCCTCACCCGGGACTAGCGCTTCCTACGAGCAGTACTTC	CASSHPSPGTSASYEQYF